The 27 T cell receptor beta chains listed next were all sequenced from one sample in a study of cytomegalovirus exposure and HLA in healthy donors. A multiplex PCR was run with 60 Vbeta primers and 13 Jbeta primers. The data were produced by immunoSEQ multiplex PCR, yet TCRdb's version contains in-frame clones alone and is incomplete. The table records about 97,000 clones, 77% of them present only once. Sample: PBMCs. The source is a male donor in good health and CMV-seropositive.

V gene TRBV14 combines with J gene TRBJ2-3; D is perhaps TRBD2 (6 bases). Germline-derived CDR1 and CDR2 are SGHDN and FVKESK. Trimming shortened V by 6 bases and J by 4 bases, and 17 bases separated the two germline ends. The CDR3 length is 15 residues. The CDR3 sequence: CASSIRTGVPDTQYF. For the CDR3, the DNA is TGTGCCAGCAGTATCAGAACGGGAGTACCAGATACGCAGTATTTT.

This chain connects TRBV4-2 to TRBJ2-5, with 8 bases that match TRBD1. V shed 1 base, J shed 5 bases, and the junction held 9 bases outside the gene matches. CDR3 length equals 16 residues. Per germline, CDR1 LGHNA and CDR2 YNFKEQ. This CDR3 reads CASSQGDRGSGETQYF. The CDR3 DNA is TGTGCCAGCAGCCAAGGCGACAGGGGTTCGGGGGAGACCCAGTACTTC.

The rearrangement joins TRBV19 to TRBJ2-3, with D uncertain. CDR1 is LNHDA and CDR2 is SQIVND in the germline V gene (reference sequence). Trimming removed 6 bases from V and 0 bases from J, with 7 bases in between. This CDR3 contains 13 residues. CDR3 DNA sequence: TGTGCCAGTAGGGGCGATAGCACAGATACGCAGTATTTT. Amino acids: CASRGDSTDTQYF.

The chain couples TRBV28 to TRBJ1-4; 8 bases agree with TRBD1. Germline V gives CDR1 MDHEN, CDR2 SYDVKM. Trimming at V came to 5 bases and at J to 7 bases, leaving 9 bases not matched to a gene. This CDR3 region has 15 residues. Written as DNA, the CDR3 is TGTGCCAGCAGTCTTCGGACAGGGTGGAGTGAAAAACTGTTTTTT. It specifies CASSLRTGWSEKLFF.

There are a few counts of this clone. The chain recombines TRBV28 with TRBJ1-2; 7 bases line up with TRBD1. The V gene end was trimmed by 11 bases and the J gene end by 6 bases; junction bases not matched to a gene: 15. Germline CDR1 and CDR2: MDHEN and SYDVKM. The length of the CDR3 is 14 residues. CDR3 sequence (DNA): TGTGCCGTCTCCTCCGGGACAGTTAAAGATGGCTACACCTTC. Its translation: CAVSSGTVKDGYTF.

V is TRBV7-2 and J is TRBJ2-7; 7 nucleotides agree with TRBD1. CDR1 is SGHTA, CDR2 FQGNSA, per germline. The CDR3 has 15 amino acids. V was clipped by 1 base and J by 3 bases; unmatched bases: 6. This CDR3 reads CASSLVHAGGYEQYF. The CDR3 nucleotides read TGTGCCAGCAGCTTAGTCCACGCAGGGGGCTACGAGCAGTACTTC.

The gene calls are TRBV11-2 and TRBJ2-7; D ambiguous. This CDR3 is 15 amino acids long. The germline V and J ends were trimmed by 0 bases and 0 bases, with 9 bases remaining between them. Germline assignment: CDR1 SGHAT and CDR2 FQNNGV. The CDR3 region is CASSLDQRYSYEQYF. The CDR3, as DNA: TGTGCCAGCAGCTTAGATCAGCGTTACTCCTACGAGCAGTACTTC.

The J gene is TRBJ1-2, the V gene TRBV4-3; maybe TRBD1 (6 bases). V was pared by 5 bases and J by 2 bases, with 15 bases between. Germline CDR1 and CDR2: LGHNA and YSLEER. This CDR3 is 15 amino acids long. The CDR3: CASSTSRQANYGYTF. The CDR3 DNA is TGCGCCAGCAGCACCTCTCGACAGGCGAACTATGGCTACACCTTC.

This chain links TRBV10-3 with TRBJ2-2; TRBD1 matches 7 bases. Trimming at V came to 2 bases and at J to 5 bases, leaving 14 bases not matched to a gene. Germline CDR1 ENHRY, CDR2 SYGVKD. This CDR3 is 18 amino acids long. The CDR3 loop reads CAISEGFKTGPSTGELFF. Written as DNA, the CDR3 is TGTGCCATCAGTGAGGGGTTTAAGACAGGGCCGAGTACCGGGGAGCTGTTTTTT.

V and J are TRBV27 and TRBJ2-7; D not resolved. Germline V gives CDR1 MNHEY, CDR2 SMNVEV (reference sequence). With 6 bases removed from V and 2 bases from J, the gap between germline ends came to 14 bases. CDR3 length equals 14 residues. The chain's CDR3 is CASSRTRSAYEQYF. Written as DNA, the CDR3 is TGTGCCAGCAGCCGCACGAGATCGGCCTACGAGCAGTACTTC.

The chain recombines TRBV14 with TRBJ2-5; 10 nucleotides agree with TRBD1. This CDR3 spans 15 amino acids. With V trimmed by 1 base and J by 5 bases, 4 bases remained unmatched. Germline lookup yields CDR1 SGHDN and CDR2 FVKESK. CDR3 nucleotide sequence: TGTGCCAGCAGCCAAGTGACAGGGGGCAGGGAGACCCAGTACTTC. Translated: CASSQVTGGRETQYF.

The CDR3 DNA follows: TGTGCCAGCAGAAGGGGGGGAGGGCCTTACGAGCAGTACTTC. Translation gives CASRRGGGPYEQYF. This chain links TRBV27 with TRBJ2-7, with a possible D match to TRBD2 (7 bases). Germline CDR1 reads MNHEY; CDR2 reads SMNVEV (reference sequence). V was pared by 6 bases and J by 4 bases, with 16 bases between. This CDR3 is built from 14 residues.

The chain employs TRBV13 and TRBJ1-1; 8 bases are shared with TRBD1. Looked up from germline, CDR1 is PRHDT and CDR2 is FYEKMQ (reference sequence). This CDR3 spans 21 amino acids. J was trimmed by 0 bases and V by 2 bases; bases with no gene match: 20. CDR3 DNA sequence: TGTGCCAGCAGCTTATTGGGGTCCCGGGACAGGAAAACGATCATGAACACTGAAGCTTTCTTT. This translates into CASSLLGSRDRKTIMNTEAFF.

V usage is TRBV7-9 and J usage is TRBJ1-1, with D unresolved. The CDR3 has 13 residues. The germline V and J ends were trimmed by 4 bases and 4 bases, with 10 bases remaining between them. Germline V gives CDR1 SEHNR, CDR2 FQNEAQ (reference sequence). DNA for the CDR3: TGTGCCAGCAGCTCCGGGAGGGTCACTGAAGCTTTCTTT. Protein: CASSSGRVTEAFF.

The rearrangement links TRBV9 to TRBJ2-2; TRBD1 might be the D (5 bases). V gave up 5 bases and J gave up 1 base, with 6 bases separating them. Germline assignment: CDR1 SGDLS and CDR2 YYNGEE. The CDR3 sequence is 13 residues long. The CDR3 here is CASSGQNTGELFF. CDR3 DNA sequence: TGTGCCAGCAGTGGACAGAACACCGGGGAGCTGTTTTTT.

V usage is TRBV5-4 and J usage is TRBJ2-5; unclear D gene. This CDR3 comprises 14 residues. V shed 4 bases and J shed 5 bases, with 15 bases lying between them. CDR1 is SGHNT and CDR2 is YYREEE in the germline V gene (reference sequence). CDR3 nucleotide sequence: TGTGCCAGCAGCCCCGACATCGGCTTTGAGACCCAGTACTTC. Encoded protein: CASSPDIGFETQYF.

CDR3 sequence reads: CATSRDVGQGYSYTF. As DNA, the CDR3 is TGTGCCACCAGCAGAGATGTGGGACAGGGGTATAGCTACACCTTC. This chain links TRBV15 with TRBJ1-2; 10 bases agree with TRBD1. Germline values: CDR1 LNHNV, CDR2 YYDKDF (reference sequence). The CDR3 contains 15 residues. J gave up 9 bases and V 0 bases, and 7 bases lay outside the gene matches.

The gene calls are TRBV6-1 and TRBJ1-1; 7 bases line up with TRBD1. Germline-derived CDR1 and CDR2 are MNHNS and SASEGT. The V segment lost 3 bases and the J segment 0 bases; nucleotides outside the gene matches: 1. The CDR3 spans 14 residues. CDR3 coding DNA: TGTGCCAGCAGTGAGACAGGGTTGAACACTGAAGCTTTCTTT. This sequence encodes CASSETGLNTEAFF.

CDR3 sequence (DNA): TGTGCCAGCAGAGGCGGGGCTCTCCGGGAGCAGTTCTTC. Its translation is CASRGGALREQFF. The chain recombines TRBV6-5 with TRBJ2-1, with a possible D match to TRBD2 (6 bases). The CDR3 is 13 amino acids. The germline V gene encodes CDR1 MNHEY and CDR2 SVGAGI. V was clipped by 6 bases and J by 10 bases, with 16 bases between them.

The chain joins TRBV7-2 to TRBJ2-1, with no clear D. This CDR3 is 15 amino acids long. Germline V gene lookup returns CDR1 SGHTA and CDR2 FQGNSA. The ends were cut back, 1 base at V and 0 bases at J, with 7 bases in the middle. The CDR3 here is CASSLDFSSYNEQFF. CDR3 DNA: TGTGCCAGCAGCTTAGACTTTAGCTCCTACAATGAGCAGTTCTTC. The entire variable domain, with the rest obtained from reference TRBV7-2 and TRBJ2-1, is as follows: GAGVSQSPSNKVTEKGKDVELRCDPISGHTALYWYRQSLGQGLEFLIYFQGNSAPDKSGLPSDRFSAERTGGSVSTLTIQRTQQEDSAVYLCASSLDFSSYNEQFFGPGTRLTVL.

This clone occurred a few times. This chain uses TRBV28 with TRBJ2-7, with D perhaps matching TRBD2 (6 bases). The CDR3 runs 13 residues. Germline assignment: CDR1 MDHEN and CDR2 SYDVKM. V was pared by 3 bases and J by 0 bases, with 6 bases between. The CDR3 is CASSLGGSYEQYF. In DNA form, the CDR3 reads TGTGCCAGCAGTTTGGGGGGCTCCTACGAGCAGTACTTC.

The V call is TRBV19, the J call TRBJ2-5, with 10 bases aligning to TRBD1. Germline V gene data show CDR1 as LNHDA and CDR2 as SQIVND (reference sequence). The ends lost 6 bases at V and 5 bases at J; junction bases unmatched: 3. This CDR3 is 13 amino acids long. The CDR3 loop is CASRGTGVETQYF. CDR3 DNA sequence: TGTGCCAGTAGAGGGACAGGGGTGGAGACCCAGTACTTC.

Only one count was recorded for this clone. CDR3 bases: TGTGCCAGCAGCGTTCCGGGACTACCTCGAGATACGCAGTATTTT. As protein: CASSVPGLPRDTQYF. The V and J genes are TRBV14 and TRBJ2-3; TRBD2 agrees at 7 bases. Germline V CDR1 and CDR2: SGHDN, FVKESK. The CDR3 totals 15 residues. V was pared by 5 bases and J by 5 bases, with 10 bases of the junction left unmatched.

The chain is built from TRBV10-2 and TRBJ1-1, with 11 positions matching TRBD1. The CDR3 totals 15 residues. Germline lookup yields CDR1 WSHSY and CDR2 SAAADI. V trimming: 2 bases; J trimming: 3 bases; junction bases outside the gene matches: 2. CDR3 bases: TGCGCCAGCAGTGAGGGACAGGGGGCCGACACTGAAGCTTTCTTT. Protein sequence: CASSEGQGADTEAFF.

This chain links TRBV27 with TRBJ2-7; a possible D gene is TRBD1 (6 bases). V shed 5 bases and J shed 5 bases, with 16 bases lying between them. There are 14 residues in the CDR3. CDR1 and CDR2 (germline): MNHEY, SMNVEV (reference sequence). For the CDR3, the DNA is TGTGCCAGCAGTCTCCGGTGGCAGGGGAACGAGCAGTACTTC. Translation: CASSLRWQGNEQYF.

The genes are TRBV4-2 and TRBJ2-1; tentatively, D is TRBD2 (5 bases). The CDR3 covers 15 residues. Per germline, CDR1 LGHNA and CDR2 YNFKEQ. V lost 1 base to trimming and J lost 6 bases, with 13 bases between them. CDR3 coding DNA: TGTGCCAGCAGCCAAGGAAGCGGACCACCCAATGAGCAGTTCTTC. Its protein is CASSQGSGPPNEQFF.

This clone has a handful of counts. Other DNA sequences in the sample encode the same CDR3. The chain couples TRBV7-9 to TRBJ1-2; TRBD1 matches at 9 bases. V was pared by 4 bases and J by 2 bases, with 11 bases of the junction left unmatched. CDR3 length: 17 residues. CDR1 SEHNR and CDR2 FQNEAQ come from the germline V gene (reference sequence). DNA for the CDR3: TGTGCCAGCAGCTCCGAACCTAGACAGGGGGAGAACTATGGCTACACCTTC. Encoded protein: CASSSEPRQGENYGYTF. Looking up the rest from reference TRBV7-9 and TRBJ1-2 gives the full variable domain: DTGVSQNPRHKITKRGQNVTFRCDPISEHNRLYWYRQTLGQGPEFLTYFQNEAQLEKSRLLSDRFSAERPKGSFSTLEIQRTEQGDSAMYLCASSSEPRQGENYGYTFGSGTRLTVV.